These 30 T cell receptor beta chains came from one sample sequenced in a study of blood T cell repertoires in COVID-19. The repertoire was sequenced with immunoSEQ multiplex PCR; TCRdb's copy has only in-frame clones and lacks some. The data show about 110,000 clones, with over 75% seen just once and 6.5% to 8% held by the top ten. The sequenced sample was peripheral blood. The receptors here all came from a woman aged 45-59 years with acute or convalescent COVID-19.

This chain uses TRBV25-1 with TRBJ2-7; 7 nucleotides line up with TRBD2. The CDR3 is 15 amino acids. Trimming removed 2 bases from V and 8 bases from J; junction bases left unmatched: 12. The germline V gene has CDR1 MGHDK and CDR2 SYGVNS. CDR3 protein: CASSEPSPGLSKQYF. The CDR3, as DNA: TGTGCCAGCAGTGAACCCTCCCCGGGACTAAGCAAGCAGTACTTC.

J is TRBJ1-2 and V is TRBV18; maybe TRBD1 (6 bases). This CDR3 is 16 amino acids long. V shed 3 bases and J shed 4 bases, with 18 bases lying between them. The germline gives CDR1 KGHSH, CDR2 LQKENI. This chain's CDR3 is CASSPAQGAGIYGYTF. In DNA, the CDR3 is TGTGCCAGCTCACCCGCACAGGGAGCGGGGATCTATGGCTACACCTTC.

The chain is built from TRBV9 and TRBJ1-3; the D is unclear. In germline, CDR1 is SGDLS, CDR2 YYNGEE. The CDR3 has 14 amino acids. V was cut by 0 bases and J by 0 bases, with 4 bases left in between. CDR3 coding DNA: TGTGCCAGCAGCGTAGCTAGCTCTGGAAACACCATATATTTT. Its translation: CASSVASSGNTIYF.

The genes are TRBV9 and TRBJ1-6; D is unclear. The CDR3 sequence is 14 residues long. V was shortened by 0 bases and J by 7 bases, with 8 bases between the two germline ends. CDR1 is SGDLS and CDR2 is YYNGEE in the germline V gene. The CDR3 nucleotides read TGTGCCAGCAGCGTAGACGGTTCGAATTCACCCCTCCACTTT. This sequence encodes CASSVDGSNSPLHF. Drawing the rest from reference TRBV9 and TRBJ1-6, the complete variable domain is DSGVTQTPKHLITATGQRVTLRCSPRSGDLSVYWYQQSLDQGLQFLIQYYNGEERAKGNILERFSAQQFPDLHSELNLSSLELGDSALYFCASSVDGSNSPLHFGNGTRLTVT.

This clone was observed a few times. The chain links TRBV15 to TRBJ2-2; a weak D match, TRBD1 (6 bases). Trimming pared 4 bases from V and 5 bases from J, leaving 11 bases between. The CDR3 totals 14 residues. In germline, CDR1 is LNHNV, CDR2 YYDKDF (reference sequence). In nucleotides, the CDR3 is TGTGCCACCAGCATCTTTAGGGGGACCGGGGAGCTGTTTTTT. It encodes CATSIFRGTGELFF.

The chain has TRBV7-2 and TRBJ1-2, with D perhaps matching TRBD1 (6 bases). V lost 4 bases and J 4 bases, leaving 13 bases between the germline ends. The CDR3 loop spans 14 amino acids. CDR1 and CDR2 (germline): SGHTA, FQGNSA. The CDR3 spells CASSSLGQIYGYTF. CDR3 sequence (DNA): TGTGCCAGCAGCTCCCTTGGACAGATCTATGGCTACACCTTC. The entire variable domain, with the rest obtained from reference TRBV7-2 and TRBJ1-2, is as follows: GAGVSQSPSNKVTEKGKDVELRCDPISGHTALYWYRQSLGQGLEFLIYFQGNSAPDKSGLPSDRFSAERTGGSVSTLTIQRTQQEDSAVYLCASSSLGQIYGYTFGSGTRLTVV.

Here the CDR3 DNA reads TGTGCCAGCAGTGGGGACAGGGTGACAGATACGCAGTATTTT. Amino acid sequence: CASSGDRVTDTQYF. V is TRBV2 and J is TRBJ2-3, with 9 bases matching TRBD1. V trimming: 4 bases; J trimming: 3 bases; junction bases outside the gene matches: 2. The CDR3 has 14 amino acids. CDR1 is SNHLY and CDR2 is FYNNEI in the germline V gene.

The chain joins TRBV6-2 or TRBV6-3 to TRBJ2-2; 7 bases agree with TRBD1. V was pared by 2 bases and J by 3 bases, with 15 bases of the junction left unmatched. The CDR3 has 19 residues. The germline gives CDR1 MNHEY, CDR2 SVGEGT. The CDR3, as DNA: TGTGCCAGCAGTTACACCCTCCTGACAGGGTGGTCTTACACCGGGGAGCTGTTTTTT. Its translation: CASSYTLLTGWSYTGELFF.

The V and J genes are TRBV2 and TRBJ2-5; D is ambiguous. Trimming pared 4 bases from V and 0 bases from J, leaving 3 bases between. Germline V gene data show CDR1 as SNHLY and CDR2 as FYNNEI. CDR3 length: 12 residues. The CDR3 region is CASSAYQETQYF. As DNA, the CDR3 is TGTGCCAGCAGTGCGTACCAAGAGACCCAGTACTTC. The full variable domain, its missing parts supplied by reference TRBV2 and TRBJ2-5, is EPEVTQTPSHQVTQMGQEVILRCVPISNHLYFYWYRQILGQKVEFLVSFYNNEISEKSEIFDDQFSVERPDGSNFTLKIRSTKLEDSAMYFCASSAYQETQYFGPGTRLLVL.

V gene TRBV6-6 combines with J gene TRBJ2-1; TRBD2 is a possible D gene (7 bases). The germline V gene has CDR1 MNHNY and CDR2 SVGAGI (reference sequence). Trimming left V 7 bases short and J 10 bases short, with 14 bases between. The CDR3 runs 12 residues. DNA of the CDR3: TGTGCCAGCACGGAGGCGGGGGCGGAGCAGTTCTTC. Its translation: CASTEAGAEQFF.

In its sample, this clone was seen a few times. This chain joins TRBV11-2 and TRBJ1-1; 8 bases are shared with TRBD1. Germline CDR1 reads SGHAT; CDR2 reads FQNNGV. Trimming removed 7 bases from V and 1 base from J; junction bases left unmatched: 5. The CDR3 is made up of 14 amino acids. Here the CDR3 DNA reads TGTGCCAGCACCTCAGGGGGCGGGAACACTGAAGCTTTCTTT. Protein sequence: CASTSGGGNTEAFF.

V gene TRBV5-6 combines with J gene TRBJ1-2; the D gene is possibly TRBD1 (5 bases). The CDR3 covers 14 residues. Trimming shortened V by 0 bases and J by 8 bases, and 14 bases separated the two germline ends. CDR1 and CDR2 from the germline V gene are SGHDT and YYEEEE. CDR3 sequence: CASSLVWTYGGYTF. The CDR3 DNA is TGTGCCAGCAGCTTGGTTTGGACATACGGGGGCTACACCTTC.

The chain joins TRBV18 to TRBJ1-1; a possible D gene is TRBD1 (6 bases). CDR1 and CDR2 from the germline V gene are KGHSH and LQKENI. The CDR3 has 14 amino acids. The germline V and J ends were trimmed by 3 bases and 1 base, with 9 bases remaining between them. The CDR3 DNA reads TGTGCCAGCTCACCTGGCAGGGGGAACACTGAAGCTTTCTTT. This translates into CASSPGRGNTEAFF.

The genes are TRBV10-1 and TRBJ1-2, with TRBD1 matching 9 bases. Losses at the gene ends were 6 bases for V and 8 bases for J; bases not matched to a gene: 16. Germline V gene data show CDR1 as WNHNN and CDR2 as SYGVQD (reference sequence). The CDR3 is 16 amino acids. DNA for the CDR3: TGCGCCAGCAGCGCCCGGCCTGGGACAGGGACGGACGGCTACACCTTC. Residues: CASSARPGTGTDGYTF.

CDR3 amino acids: CASSLTGPSGNTIYF. The CDR3 bases are TGTGCCAGCAGCCTCACAGGGCCCTCTGGAAACACCATATATTTT. The chain couples TRBV6-5 to TRBJ1-3; D is perhaps TRBD1 (6 bases). V was clipped by 6 bases and J by 0 bases, with 12 bases between them. The CDR3 extends over 15 amino acids. Germline V CDR1 and CDR2: MNHEY, SVGAGI.

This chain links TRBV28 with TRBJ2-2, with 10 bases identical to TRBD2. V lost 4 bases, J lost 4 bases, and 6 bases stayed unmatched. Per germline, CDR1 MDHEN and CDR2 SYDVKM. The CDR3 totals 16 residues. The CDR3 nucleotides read TGTGCCAGCAGTTCCTTTAGCGGGGGGCCCACCGGGGAGCTGTTTTTT. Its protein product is CASSSFSGGPTGELFF.

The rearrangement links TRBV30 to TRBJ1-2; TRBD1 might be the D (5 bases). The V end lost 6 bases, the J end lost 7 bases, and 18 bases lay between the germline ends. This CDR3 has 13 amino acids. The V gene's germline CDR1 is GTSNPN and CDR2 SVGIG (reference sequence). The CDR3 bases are TGTGCCTGCCCTGCTGGGGCCTCTGGTGGCTACACCTTC. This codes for CACPAGASGGYTF. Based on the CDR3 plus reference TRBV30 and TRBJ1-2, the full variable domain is SQTIHQWPATLVQPVGSPLSLECTVEGTSNPNLYWYRQAAGRGLQLLFYSVGIGQISSEVPQNLSASRPQDRQFILSSKKLLLSDSGFYLCACPAGASGGYTFGSGTRLTVV.

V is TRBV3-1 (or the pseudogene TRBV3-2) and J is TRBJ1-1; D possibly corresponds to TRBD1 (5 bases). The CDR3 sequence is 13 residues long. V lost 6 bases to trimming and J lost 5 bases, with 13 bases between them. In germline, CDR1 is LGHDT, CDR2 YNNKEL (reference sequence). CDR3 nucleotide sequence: TGTGCCAGCAGGGACACCCAAGTGACTGAAGCTTTCTTT. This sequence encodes CASRDTQVTEAFF.

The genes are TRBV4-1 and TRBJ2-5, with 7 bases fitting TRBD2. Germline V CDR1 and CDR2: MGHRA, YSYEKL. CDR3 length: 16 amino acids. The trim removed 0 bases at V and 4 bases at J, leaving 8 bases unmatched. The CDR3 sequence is CASSQDWGGISETQYF. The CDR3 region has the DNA TGCGCCAGCAGCCAAGATTGGGGAGGGATTTCAGAGACCCAGTACTTC.

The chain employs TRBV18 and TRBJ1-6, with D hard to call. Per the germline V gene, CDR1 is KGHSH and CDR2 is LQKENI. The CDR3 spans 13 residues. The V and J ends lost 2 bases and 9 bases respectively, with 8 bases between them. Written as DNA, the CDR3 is TGTGCCAGCTCACCAGCAACAGTTTCACCCCTCCACTTT. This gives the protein CASSPATVSPLHF.

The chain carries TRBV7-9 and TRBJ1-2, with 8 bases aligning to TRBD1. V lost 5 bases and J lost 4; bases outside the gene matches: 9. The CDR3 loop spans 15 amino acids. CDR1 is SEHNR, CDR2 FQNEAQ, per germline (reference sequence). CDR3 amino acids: CASSPGTGDAYGYTF. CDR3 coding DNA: TGTGCCAGCAGCCCTGGGACAGGTGACGCCTATGGCTACACCTTC.

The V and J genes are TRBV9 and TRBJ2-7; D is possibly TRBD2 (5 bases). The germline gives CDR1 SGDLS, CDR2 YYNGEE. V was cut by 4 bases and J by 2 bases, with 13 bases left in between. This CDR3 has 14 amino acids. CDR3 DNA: TGTGCCAGCAGCCCGGAGGTTCCCCCCTACGAGCAGTACTTC. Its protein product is CASSPEVPPYEQYF.

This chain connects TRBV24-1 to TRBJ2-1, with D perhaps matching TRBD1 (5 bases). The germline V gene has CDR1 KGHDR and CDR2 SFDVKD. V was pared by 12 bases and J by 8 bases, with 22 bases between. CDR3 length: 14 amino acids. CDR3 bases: TGTGCCTCCTCACCCCAGGGTCGTCAGGATGAGCAGTTCTTC. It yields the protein CASSPQGRQDEQFF.

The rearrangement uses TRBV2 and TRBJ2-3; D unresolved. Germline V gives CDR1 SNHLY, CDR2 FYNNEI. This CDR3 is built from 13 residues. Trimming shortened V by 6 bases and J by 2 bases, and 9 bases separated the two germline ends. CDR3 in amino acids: CASSLRYTDTQYF. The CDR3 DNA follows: TGTGCCAGCAGCCTCAGGTACACAGATACGCAGTATTTT.

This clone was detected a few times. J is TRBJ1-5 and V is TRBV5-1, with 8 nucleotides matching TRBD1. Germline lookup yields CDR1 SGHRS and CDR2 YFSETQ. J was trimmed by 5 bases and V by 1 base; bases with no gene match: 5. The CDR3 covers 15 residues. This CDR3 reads CASSLWGQVDQPQHF. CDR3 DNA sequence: TGCGCCAGCAGCTTGTGGGGACAGGTGGATCAGCCCCAGCATTTT.

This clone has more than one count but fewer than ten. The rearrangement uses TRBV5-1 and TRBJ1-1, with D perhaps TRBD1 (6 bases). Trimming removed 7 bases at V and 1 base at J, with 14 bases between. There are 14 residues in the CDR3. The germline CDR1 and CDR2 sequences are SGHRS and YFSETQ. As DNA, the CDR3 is TGCGCCAGCGGCAAGGGGGGGAAGAACACTGAAGCTTTCTTT. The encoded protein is CASGKGGKNTEAFF.

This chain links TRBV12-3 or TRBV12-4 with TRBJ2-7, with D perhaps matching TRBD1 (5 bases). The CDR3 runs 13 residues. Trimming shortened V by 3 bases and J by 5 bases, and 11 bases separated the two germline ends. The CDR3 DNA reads TGTGCCAGCAGTTTGCAGGGCGTCGACGAGCAGTACTTC. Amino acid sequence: CASSLQGVDEQYF.

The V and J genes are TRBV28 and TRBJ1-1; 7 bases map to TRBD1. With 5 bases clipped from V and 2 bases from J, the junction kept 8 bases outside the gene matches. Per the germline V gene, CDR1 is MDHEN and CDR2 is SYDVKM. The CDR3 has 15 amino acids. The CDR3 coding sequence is TGTGCCAGCAGTACCGCCGGGACAGCAAACACTGAAGCTTTCTTT. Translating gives CASSTAGTANTEAFF.

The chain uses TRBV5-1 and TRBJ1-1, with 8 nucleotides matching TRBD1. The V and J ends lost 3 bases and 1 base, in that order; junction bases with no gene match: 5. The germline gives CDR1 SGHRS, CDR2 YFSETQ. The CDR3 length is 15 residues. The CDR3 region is CASSYAGTGNTEAFF. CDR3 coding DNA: TGCGCCAGCAGCTACGCCGGGACAGGGAACACTGAAGCTTTCTTT.

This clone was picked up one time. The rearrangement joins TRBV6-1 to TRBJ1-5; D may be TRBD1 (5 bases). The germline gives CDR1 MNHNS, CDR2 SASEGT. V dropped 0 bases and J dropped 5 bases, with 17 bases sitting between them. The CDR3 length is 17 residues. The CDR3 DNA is TGTGCCAGCAGTGAAGCTCCTGGGGGAGGAGGGGATCAGCCCCAGCATTTT. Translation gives CASSEAPGGGGDQPQHF.